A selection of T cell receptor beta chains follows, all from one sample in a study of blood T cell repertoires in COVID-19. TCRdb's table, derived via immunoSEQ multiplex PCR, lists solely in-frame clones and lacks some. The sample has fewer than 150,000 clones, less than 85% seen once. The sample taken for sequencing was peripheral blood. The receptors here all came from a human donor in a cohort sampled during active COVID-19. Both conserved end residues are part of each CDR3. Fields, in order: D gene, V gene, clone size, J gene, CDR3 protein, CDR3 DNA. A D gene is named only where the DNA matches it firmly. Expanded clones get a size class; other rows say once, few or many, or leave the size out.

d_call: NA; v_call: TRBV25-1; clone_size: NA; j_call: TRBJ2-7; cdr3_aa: CASSDTSYEQYF; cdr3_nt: TGTGCCAGCAGTGACACTAGCTACGAGCAGTACTTC
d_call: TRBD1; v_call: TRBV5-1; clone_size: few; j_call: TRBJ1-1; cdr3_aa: CASSLGQGGTEAFF; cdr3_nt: TGCGCCAGCAGCTTAGGACAGGGGGGCACTGAAGCTTTCTTT
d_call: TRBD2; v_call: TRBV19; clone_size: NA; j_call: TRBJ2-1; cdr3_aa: CASTRSGGANEQFF; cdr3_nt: TGTGCCAGTACCCGTAGCGGGGGGGCCAATGAGCAGTTCTTC
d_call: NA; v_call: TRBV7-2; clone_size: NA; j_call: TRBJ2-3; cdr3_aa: CASSKRPLSAREGTDTQYF; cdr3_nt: TGTGCCAGCAGCAAACGCCCTCTGTCGGCAAGGGAGGGCACAGATACGCAGTATTTT
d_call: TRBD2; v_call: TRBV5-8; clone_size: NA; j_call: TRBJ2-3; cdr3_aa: CASSLGLARRTQYF; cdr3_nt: TGTGCCAGCAGCTTGGGACTAGCGCGTCGAACGCAGTATTTT
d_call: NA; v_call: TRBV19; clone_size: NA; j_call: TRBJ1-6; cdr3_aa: CASSIPLGGNSNSPLHF; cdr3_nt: TGTGCCAGTAGTATCCCCCTGGGGGGGAATTCAAATTCACCCCTCCACTTT
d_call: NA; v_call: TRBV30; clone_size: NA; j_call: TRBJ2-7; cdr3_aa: CAWSEPPGKQYF; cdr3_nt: TGTGCCTGGAGTGAGCCGCCAGGCAAGCAGTACTTC
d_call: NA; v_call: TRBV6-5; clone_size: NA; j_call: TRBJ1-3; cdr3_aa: CASSYSTRVSGNTIYF; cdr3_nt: TGTGCCAGCAGTTACTCGACCCGGGTCTCTGGAAACACCATATATTTT
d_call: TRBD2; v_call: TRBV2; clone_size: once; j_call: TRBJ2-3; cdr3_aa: CASNQGLAGTDTQYF; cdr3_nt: TGTGCCAGCAACCAGGGACTAGCGGGCACAGATACGCAGTATTTT
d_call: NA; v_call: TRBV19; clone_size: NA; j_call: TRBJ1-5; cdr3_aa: CASSTGKGGNQPQHF; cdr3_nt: TGTGCCAGTAGCACCGGCAAGGGGGGCAATCAGCCCCAGCATTTT
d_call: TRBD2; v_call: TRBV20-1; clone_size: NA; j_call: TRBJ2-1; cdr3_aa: CSRTSGIEQFF; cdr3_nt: TGCAGCCGGACTAGCGGGATTGAGCAGTTCTTC
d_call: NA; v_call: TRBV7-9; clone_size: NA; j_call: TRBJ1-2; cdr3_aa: CASSLGGQGTGGYTF; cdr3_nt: TGTGCCAGCAGCTTAGGTGGGCAGGGAACTGGTGGCTACACCTTC
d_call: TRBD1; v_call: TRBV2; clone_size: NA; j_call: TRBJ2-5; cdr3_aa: CASRDRGNQETQYF; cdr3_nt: TGTGCCAGCAGGGACAGGGGGAACCAAGAGACCCAGTACTTC
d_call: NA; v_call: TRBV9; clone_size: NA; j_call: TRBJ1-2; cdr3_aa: CASSVGEFGSRYGYTF; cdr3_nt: TGTGCCAGCAGTGTTGGGGAGTTTGGTTCTAGGTATGGCTACACCTTC
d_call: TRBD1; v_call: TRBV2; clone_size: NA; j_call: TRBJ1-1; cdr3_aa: CASSDTGGADTEAFF; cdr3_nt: TGTGCCAGCAGTGATACAGGGGGGGCGGACACTGAAGCTTTCTTT
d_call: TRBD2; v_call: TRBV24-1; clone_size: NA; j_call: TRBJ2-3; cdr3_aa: CATSDYPSGGVTDTQYF; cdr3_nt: TGTGCCACCAGTGATTATCCCAGCGGGGGGGTGACAGATACGCAGTATTTT
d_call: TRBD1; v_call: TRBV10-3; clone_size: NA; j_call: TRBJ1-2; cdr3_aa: CATVGQGDGYTF; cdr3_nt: TGTGCCACCGTTGGACAGGGGGATGGCTACACCTTC
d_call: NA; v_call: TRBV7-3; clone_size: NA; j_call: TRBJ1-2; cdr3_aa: CASSPRGGEGYTF; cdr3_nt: TGTGCCAGCAGCCCACGGGGCGGGGAAGGCTACACCTTC
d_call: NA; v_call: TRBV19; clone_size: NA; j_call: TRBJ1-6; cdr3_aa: CASSMVDTIGSSYNSPLHF; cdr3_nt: TGTGCCAGTAGTATGGTAGACACCATTGGAAGCTCCTATAATTCACCCCTCCACTTT